The entry below describes one T cell receptor beta chain. The antigen is unknown. immunoSEQ v3.0 was run at survey level. Produced via immunoSEQ multiplex PCR; TCRdb's table is partial and in-frame only. In the table there are over 25,000 clones, over 80% of which are singletons. The CDR3 contains 13 residues. Trimming removed 10 bases at V and 1 base at J, with 13 bases between. Germline CDR1 is SNHLY and CDR2 is FYNNEI. This entry comes from a study of long-term antiretroviral therapy in people with HIV. Study results and caveats: Diversity rose after ART but stayed below transplant donor controls. Clones that had undergone expansion before ART dominated the repertoire at all time points.

The V and J genes are TRBV2 and TRBJ1-1; perhaps TRBD1 as D (6 bases). The material sequenced was unsorted PBMCs, taken 3.2 years before starting antiretroviral therapy. The sequence derives from a man in his fifties with HIV. The CDR3 coding sequence is TGTGCCAACAACAGGGAGGGGAACACTGAAGCTTTCTTT. Its translation: CANNREGNTEAFF.